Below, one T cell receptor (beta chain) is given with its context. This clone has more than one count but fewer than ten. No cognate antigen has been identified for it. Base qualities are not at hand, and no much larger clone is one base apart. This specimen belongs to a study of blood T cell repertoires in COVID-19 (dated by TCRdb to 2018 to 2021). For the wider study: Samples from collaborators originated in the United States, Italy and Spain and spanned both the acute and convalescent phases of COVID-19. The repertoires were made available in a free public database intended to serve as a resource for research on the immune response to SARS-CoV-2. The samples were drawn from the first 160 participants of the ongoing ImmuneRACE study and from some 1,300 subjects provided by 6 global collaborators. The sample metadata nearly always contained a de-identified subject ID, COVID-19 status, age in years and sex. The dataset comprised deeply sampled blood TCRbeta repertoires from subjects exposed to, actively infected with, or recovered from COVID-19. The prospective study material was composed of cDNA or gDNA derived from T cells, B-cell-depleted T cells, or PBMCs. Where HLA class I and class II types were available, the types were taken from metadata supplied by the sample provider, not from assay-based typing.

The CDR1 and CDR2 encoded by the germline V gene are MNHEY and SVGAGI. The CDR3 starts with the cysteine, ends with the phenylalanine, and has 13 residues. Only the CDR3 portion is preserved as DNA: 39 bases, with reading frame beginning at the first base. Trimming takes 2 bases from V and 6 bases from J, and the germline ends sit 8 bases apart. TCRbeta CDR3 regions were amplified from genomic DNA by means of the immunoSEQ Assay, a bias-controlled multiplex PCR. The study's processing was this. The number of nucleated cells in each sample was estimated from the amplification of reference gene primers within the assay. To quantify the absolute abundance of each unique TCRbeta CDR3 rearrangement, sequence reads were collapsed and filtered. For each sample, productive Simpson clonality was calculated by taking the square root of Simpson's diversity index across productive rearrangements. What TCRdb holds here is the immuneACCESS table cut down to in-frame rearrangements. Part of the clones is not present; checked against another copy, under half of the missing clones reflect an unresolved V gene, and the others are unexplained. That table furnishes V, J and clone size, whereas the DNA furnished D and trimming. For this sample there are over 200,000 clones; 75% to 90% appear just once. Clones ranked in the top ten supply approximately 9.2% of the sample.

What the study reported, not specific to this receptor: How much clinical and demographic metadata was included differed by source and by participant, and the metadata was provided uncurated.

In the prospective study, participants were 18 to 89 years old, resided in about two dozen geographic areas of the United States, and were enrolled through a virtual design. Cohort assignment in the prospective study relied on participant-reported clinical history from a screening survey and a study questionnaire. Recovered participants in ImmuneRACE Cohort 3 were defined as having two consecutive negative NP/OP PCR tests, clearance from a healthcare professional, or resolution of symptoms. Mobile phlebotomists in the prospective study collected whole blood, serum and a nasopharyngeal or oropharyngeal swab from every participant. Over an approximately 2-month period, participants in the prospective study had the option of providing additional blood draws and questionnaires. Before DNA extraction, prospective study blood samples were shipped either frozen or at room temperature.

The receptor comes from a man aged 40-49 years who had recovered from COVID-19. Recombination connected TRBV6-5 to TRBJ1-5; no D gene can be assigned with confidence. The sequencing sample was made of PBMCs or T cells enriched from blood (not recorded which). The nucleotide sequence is TGTGCCAGCAGTTACAGGGAGACTCAGCCCCAGCATTTT. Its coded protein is CASSYRETQPQHF.